The 28 T cell receptor beta chains below all came from one sample that was sequenced in a study of blood T cell repertoires in COVID-19. Some clones are missing from TCRdb's copy, which holds only in-frame ones; the method was immunoSEQ multiplex PCR. The sample holds about 76,000 clones; 70% to 90% are singletons and the top ten take 7% to 10%. Sequences were obtained from peripheral blood. The receptors stem from a man younger than 40 with acute or convalescent COVID-19.

This chain connects TRBV6-1 to TRBJ1-1; TRBD1 aligns across 10 bases. Trimming cost V 3 bases and J 0 bases; bases outside gene matches: 4. This CDR3 comprises 16 residues. CDR1 is MNHNS, CDR2 SASEGT, per germline. This CDR3 reads CASSDGTGALNTEAFF. In nucleotides, the CDR3 is TGTGCCAGCAGTGACGGGACAGGGGCTTTGAACACTGAAGCTTTCTTT.

The gene calls are TRBV4-3 and TRBJ2-3; 12 positions match TRBD2. The CDR3 extends over 16 amino acids. From germline, CDR1 is LGHNA and CDR2 YSLEER. Germline trimming cut 1 base from V and 4 bases from J; bases unmatched to any gene: 3. Here the CDR3 reads CASSQGLAGAADTQYF. The DNA for the CDR3 is TGCGCCAGCAGCCAAGGACTAGCGGGAGCAGCAGATACGCAGTATTTT.

This rearrangement joins TRBV12-3 or TRBV12-4 to TRBJ1-5; D is undetermined. With 5 bases removed from V and 4 bases from J, the gap between germline ends came to 6 bases. The CDR3 sequence is 12 residues long. CDR3 loop: CASSPSNQPQHF. The CDR3 region has the DNA TGTGCCAGCAGTCCCAGTAATCAGCCCCAGCATTTT.

The J gene is TRBJ2-3, the V gene TRBV10-1; D perhaps matches TRBD1 (5 bases). Trimming stripped 6 bases from V and 6 bases from J, with 13 bases between. CDR1 and CDR2 (germline): WNHNN, SYGVQD (reference sequence). The CDR3 runs to 13 residues. In DNA form, the CDR3 reads TGCGCCAGCAGCTACGACAGTGCGGATACGCAGTATTTT. This codes for CASSYDSADTQYF.

This clone was seen only once. The chain employs TRBV6-2 or TRBV6-3 and TRBJ2-1, with D unclear. The CDR3 extends over 13 amino acids. V lost 2 bases, J lost 1 base, and 3 bases lay in between. Germline-derived CDR1 and CDR2 are MNHEY and SVGEGT. The CDR3 spells CASSYLSYNEQFF. CDR3 nucleotide sequence: TGTGCCAGCAGTTACCTATCCTACAATGAGCAGTTCTTC.

The chain couples TRBV6-2 or TRBV6-3 to TRBJ1-5; D is unresolved. Germline V lookup: CDR1 MNHEY, CDR2 SVGEGT. Trimming stripped 0 bases from V and 3 bases from J, with 21 bases between. The CDR3 runs 19 residues. CDR3 protein: CASSYSKGAVIAVNQPQHF. The CDR3 region has the DNA TGTGCCAGCAGTTACTCGAAAGGAGCGGTAATAGCGGTCAATCAGCCCCAGCATTTT.

The chain carries TRBV28 and TRBJ2-1; 7 bases match TRBD2. Looked up from germline, CDR1 is MDHEN and CDR2 is SYDVKM. J was trimmed by 6 bases and V by 10 bases; bases with no gene match: 12. The CDR3 spans 14 residues. CDR3 sequence reads: CAIQAGLRGNEQFF. CDR3 sequence (DNA): TGTGCCATCCAAGCGGGATTGCGCGGCAATGAGCAGTTCTTC.

For this clone: At one end, the junction sequence differs from germline, possibly due to a read error. This sample includes further DNA sequences coding for the same CDR3. The genes are TRBV6-6 and TRBJ2-7, with 8 positions matching TRBD2. This CDR3 spans 15 amino acids. CDR1 and CDR2 from the germline V gene are MNHNY and SVGAGI (reference sequence). As DNA, the CDR3 is TGTGCCAGCAGATACTTCAGCGGGAGCTCCTACGAGCAGTACTTT. This translates into CASRYFSGSSYEQYF.

Only a few counts were recorded for this clone. The chain recombines TRBV7-8 with TRBJ1-5; D ambiguous. The CDR3 runs 12 residues. The V gene's germline CDR1 is SGHVS and CDR2 FQNEAQ. The V end lost 5 bases, the J end lost 5 bases, and 7 bases lay between the germline ends. The CDR3 is CASSEYHQPQHF. CDR3 DNA: TGTGCCAGCAGCGAGTACCATCAGCCCCAGCATTTT.

The chain couples TRBV9 to TRBJ2-7; 9 bases match TRBD2. Germline V gives CDR1 SGDLS, CDR2 YYNGEE. Trimming at V came to 3 bases and at J to 5 bases, leaving 15 bases not matched to a gene. The CDR3 has 17 amino acids. The CDR3 is CASSADPGLAGINEQYF. In DNA form, the CDR3 reads TGTGCCAGCAGCGCTGACCCCGGTCTAGCGGGAATAAACGAGCAGTACTTC.

This clone has just one count. One junction end disagrees with the germline gene, perhaps due to a read error. The genes are TRBV5-1 and TRBJ1-2; 7 bases agree with TRBD1. Germline CDR1 SGHRS, CDR2 YFSETQ. The CDR3 loop spans 17 amino acids. The CDR3 DNA reads as TGCGCCAGCAGCTTGGGACCTAACCAGGGGGATAACCATGGCTACACCTTC. Protein product: CASSLGPNQGDNHGYTF. Combining the CDR3 with reference TRBV5-1 and TRBJ1-2 gives the whole variable domain KAGVTQTPRYLIKTRGQQVTLSCSPISGHRSVSWYQQTPGQGLQFLFEYFSETQRNKGNFPGRFSGRQFSNSRSEMNVSTLELGDSALYLCASSLGPNQGDNHGYTFGSGTRLTVV.

This rearrangement joins TRBV11-2 to TRBJ1-4; tentatively, D is TRBD1 (6 bases). Trimming took off 2 bases at V and 10 bases at J, with 14 bases between the two ends. The V gene's germline CDR1 is SGHAT and CDR2 FQNNGV. This CDR3 is built from 14 residues. CDR3 in amino acids: CASSLHGGQRKLFF. The CDR3 bases are TGTGCCAGCAGCTTACACGGCGGACAGCGAAAACTGTTTTTT.

This clone showed up just a few times. The CDR3 sequence: CASSVVVNTEAFF. The CDR3 DNA reads as TGTGCCAGCAGCGTAGTAGTGAACACTGAAGCTTTCTTT. The chain is built from TRBV9 and TRBJ1-1; D unclear. Germline assignment: CDR1 SGDLS and CDR2 YYNGEE. The CDR3 spans 13 residues. The germline V and J ends were trimmed by 0 bases and 0 bases, with 3 bases remaining between them. Full variable domain (outside the CDR3, taken from reference TRBV9 and TRBJ1-1): DSGVTQTPKHLITATGQRVTLRCSPRSGDLSVYWYQQSLDQGLQFLIQYYNGEERAKGNILERFSAQQFPDLHSELNLSSLELGDSALYFCASSVVVNTEAFFGQGTRLTVV.

This clone was seen just once. V is TRBV11-2 and J is TRBJ1-1; D is undetermined. The CDR3 spans 14 residues. Germline loops: CDR1 SGHAT, CDR2 FQNNGV. V shed 6 bases and J shed 1 base, with 12 bases lying between them. CDR3 protein: CASRQDTENTEAFF. DNA of the CDR3: TGTGCCAGCAGGCAAGATACAGAGAACACTGAAGCTTTCTTT.

The rearrangement links TRBV7-2 to TRBJ2-3; 10 bases are a match to TRBD2. Germline-derived CDR1 and CDR2 are SGHTA and FQGNSA. V gave up 2 bases and J gave up 5 bases; unmatched junction bases: 7. The CDR3 covers 16 residues. The CDR3 protein is CASSLRIAGGLDTQYF. In DNA form, the CDR3 reads TGTGCCAGCAGCTTACGGATAGCGGGAGGTTTAGATACGCAGTATTTT.

The chain is built from TRBV7-9 and TRBJ2-3, with 7 bases fitting TRBD2. The germline CDR1 and CDR2 sequences are SEHNR and FQNEAQ (reference sequence). After removal of 8 bases from V and 4 bases from J, the junction contained 15 bases not matched to a gene. This CDR3 has 16 residues. The CDR3 sequence is CASAKYNGGSSDTQYF. CDR3 nucleotide sequence: TGTGCCAGCGCAAAGTATAATGGCGGGAGCTCAGATACGCAGTATTTT.

J is TRBJ2-7 and V is TRBV11-2; no clear D. Germline loops: CDR1 SGHAT, CDR2 FQNNGV. This CDR3 contains 15 residues. V shed 5 bases and J shed 3 bases, with 17 bases lying between them. CDR3 amino acids: CASSLQPFSGYEQYF. CDR3 nucleotides: TGTGCCAGCAGCCTTCAGCCTTTTTCGGGCTACGAGCAGTACTTC.

The rearrangement joins TRBV6-2 or TRBV6-3 to TRBJ2-2; TRBD2 matches at 8 bases. This CDR3 has 16 amino acids. The V and J ends lost 2 bases and 5 bases, in that order; junction bases with no gene match: 7. Germline V gene lookup returns CDR1 MNHEY and CDR2 SVGEGT. This CDR3 reads CASSYRAGVGTGELFF. CDR3 nucleotides: TGTGCCAGCAGTTACCGAGCGGGAGTGGGTACCGGGGAGCTGTTTTTT.

The chain links TRBV19 to TRBJ2-2, with 7 nucleotides matching TRBD1. The CDR3 is 15 amino acids. The J segment lost 6 bases and the V segment lost 6 bases, leaving 10 bases of the junction unmatched. From germline, CDR1 is LNHDA and CDR2 SQIVND (reference sequence). CDR3 in amino acids: CASSPTHTGAGELFF. CDR3 nucleotide sequence: TGTGCCAGTAGCCCCACCCACACAGGGGCCGGGGAGCTGTTTTTT.

This clone was seen a single time. V and J are TRBV19 and TRBJ2-3, with TRBD1 matching over 9 bases. J was trimmed by 1 base and V by 5 bases; bases with no gene match: 4. The CDR3 runs to 15 residues. In germline, CDR1 is LNHDA, CDR2 SQIVND (reference sequence). CDR3 nucleotides: TGTGCCAGTAGTCGGGACAGGGACGGCACAGATACGCAGTATTTT. This gives the protein CASSRDRDGTDTQYF.

The chain has TRBV20-1 and TRBJ2-2, with 11 positions matching TRBD2. In germline, CDR1 is DFQATT, CDR2 SNEGSKA (reference sequence). This CDR3 has 16 residues. V lost 5 bases and J lost 2; bases outside the gene matches: 7. DNA of the CDR3: TGCAGTGCTGGTGGACTAGCGGGTCTTAACACCGGGGAGCTGTTTTTT. Protein product: CSAGGLAGLNTGELFF.

This clone was recorded once. The rearrangement uses TRBV6-5 and TRBJ2-1; tentatively, D is TRBD1 (7 bases). Germline lookup yields CDR1 MNHEY and CDR2 SVGAGI. The CDR3 contains 14 residues. V lost 8 bases and J 4 bases, leaving 15 bases between the germline ends. DNA of the CDR3: TGTGCCAGCGTAGCAGGGGGGACTTACAATGAGCAGTTCTTC. It yields the protein CASVAGGTYNEQFF.

The chain has TRBV30 and TRBJ1-6; no reliable D call. The CDR3 is made up of 13 amino acids. Germline values: CDR1 GTSNPN, CDR2 SVGIG (reference sequence). Deletions cut 2 bases from V and 6 bases from J, with 8 bases between. The DNA for the CDR3 is TGTGCCTGGAGTACACAGACTAATTCACCCCTCCACTTT. Its protein is CAWSTQTNSPLHF.

This clone has a single count. V and J are TRBV28 and TRBJ1-6; 7 positions match TRBD1. Losses at the gene ends were 6 bases for V and 9 bases for J; bases not matched to a gene: 11. The CDR3 covers 15 residues. The germline V gene encodes CDR1 MDHEN and CDR2 SYDVKM. The CDR3 bases are TGTGCCAGCAGCCTTATACAGGGGTGGATTTCACCCCTCCACTTT. Encoded protein: CASSLIQGWISPLHF.

V and J are TRBV7-9 and TRBJ1-2; D unresolved. Trimming took off 6 bases at V and 3 bases at J, with 14 bases between the two ends. Germline V gene sequence: CDR1 SEHNR, CDR2 FQNEAQ (reference sequence). CDR3 length: 14 residues. The CDR3, as DNA: TGTGCCAGCAGTAGAGACGTCGACTACTATGGCTACACCTTC. It translates to CASSRDVDYYGYTF.

The chain joins TRBV4-3 to TRBJ2-6, with a possible D match to TRBD2 (6 bases). CDR3 length: 20 amino acids. Trimming pared 0 bases from V and 0 bases from J, leaving 18 bases between. Germline V gene lookup returns CDR1 LGHNA and CDR2 YSLEER. The CDR3 spells CASSQDQEGTFSSGANVLTF. CDR3 nucleotides: TGCGCCAGCAGCCAAGATCAGGAGGGGACTTTTAGCTCTGGGGCCAACGTCCTGACTTTC.

The V gene is TRBV7-2, the J gene TRBJ1-2; 8 positions agree with TRBD1. This CDR3 comprises 16 residues. V lost 1 base and J lost 6; bases outside the gene matches: 10. From germline, CDR1 is SGHTA and CDR2 FQGNSA. The CDR3 DNA reads as TGTGCCAGCAGCTTAGATTGGACAGGGCTACCCCATGGCTACACCTTC. It is translated as CASSLDWTGLPHGYTF.

CDR3 DNA sequence: TGCGCCAGCACTGGGCGGGAGATTGCCCTATCGAACACCGGGGAGCTGTTTTTT. Protein product: CASTGREIALSNTGELFF. The rearrangement uses TRBV10-2 and TRBJ2-2, with TRBD2 matching over 7 bases. Germline lookup yields CDR1 WSHSY and CDR2 SAAADI. Trimming at V came to 7 bases and at J to 0 bases, leaving 14 bases not matched to a gene. This CDR3 is 18 amino acids long.